This record concerns one TCR beta chain sequence. As yet, its antigen is unknown. V lost 1 base, J lost 5 bases, and 6 bases stayed unmatched. Germline loops: CDR1 SGHNT, CDR2 YENEEA. This CDR3 comprises 15 residues. These data belong to a study of shared clonotypes between healthy human individuals. Study context: Each donor's CD4 naive and CD4 memory cells filled three plates apiece, CD8 naive two, and CD8 memory one.

Each replicate PCR on the sorted subsets used about 220 ng DNA (around 30,000 T cell genomes). The protocol was immunoSEQ multiplex PCR, while the TCRdb copy is restricted to in-frame clones and leaves out a portion. The sample consists of hundreds of thousands of clones, around 74% of them appearing once. Study-wide results and caveats: For naive CD4 cells, 4% to 5% of clonotypes were shared across a handful of donors. A reduction in generation probabilities was seen for non-shared clonotypes relative to those shared by all four donors.

The gene calls are TRBV11-3 and TRBJ2-3; 7 bases match TRBD1. The material sequenced was memory CD4+ T cells sorted from blood. Subset here: CD45RA-negative fraction. The receptor's source is a woman aged 30 to 39 in good health. CDR3 protein: CASSLVSGGQDTQYF. In nucleotides, the CDR3 is TGTGCCAGCAGCTTAGTGTCAGGGGGTCAAGATACGCAGTATTTT.